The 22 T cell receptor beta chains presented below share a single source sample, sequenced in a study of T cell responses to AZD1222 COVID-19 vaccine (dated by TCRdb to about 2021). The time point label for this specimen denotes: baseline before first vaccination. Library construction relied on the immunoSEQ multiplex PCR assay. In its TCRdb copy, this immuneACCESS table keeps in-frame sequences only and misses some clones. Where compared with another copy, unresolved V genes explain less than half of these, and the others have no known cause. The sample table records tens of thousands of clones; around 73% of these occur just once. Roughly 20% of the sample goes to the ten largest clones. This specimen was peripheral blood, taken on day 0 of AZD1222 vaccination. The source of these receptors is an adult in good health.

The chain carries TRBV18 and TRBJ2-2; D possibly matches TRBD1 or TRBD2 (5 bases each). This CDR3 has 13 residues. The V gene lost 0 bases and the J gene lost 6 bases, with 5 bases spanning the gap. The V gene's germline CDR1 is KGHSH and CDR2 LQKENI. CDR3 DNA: TGTGCCAGCTCACCACCGGGGGCCGGGGAGCTGTTTTTT. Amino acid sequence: CASSPPGAGELFF.

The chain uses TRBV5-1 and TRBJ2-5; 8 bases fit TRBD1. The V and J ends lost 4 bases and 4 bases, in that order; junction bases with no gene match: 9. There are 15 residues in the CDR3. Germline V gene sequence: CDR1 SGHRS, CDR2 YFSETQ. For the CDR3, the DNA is TGCGCCAGCAGCCCCGGGGCAGGGGGCGCAGAGACCCAGTACTTC. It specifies CASSPGAGGAETQYF.

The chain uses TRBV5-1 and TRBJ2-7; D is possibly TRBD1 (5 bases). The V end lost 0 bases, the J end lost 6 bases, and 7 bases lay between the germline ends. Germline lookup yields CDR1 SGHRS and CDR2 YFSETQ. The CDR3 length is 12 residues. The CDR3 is CASSLDRTEQYF. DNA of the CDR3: TGCGCCAGCAGCTTGGACAGGACCGAGCAGTACTTC.

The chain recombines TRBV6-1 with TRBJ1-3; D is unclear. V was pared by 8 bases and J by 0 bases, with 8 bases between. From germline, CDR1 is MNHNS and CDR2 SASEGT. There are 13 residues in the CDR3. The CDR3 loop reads CASETSSGNTIYF. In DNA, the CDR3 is TGTGCCAGCGAAACCTCCTCTGGAAACACCATATATTTT.

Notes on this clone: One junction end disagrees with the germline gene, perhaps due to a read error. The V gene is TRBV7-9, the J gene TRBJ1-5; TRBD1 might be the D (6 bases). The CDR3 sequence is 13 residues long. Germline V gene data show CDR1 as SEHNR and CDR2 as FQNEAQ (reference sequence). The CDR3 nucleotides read TGTGCCAGCAACTTAGAGGGGGGGTTACCCCAGCATTTT. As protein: CASNLEGGLPQHF.

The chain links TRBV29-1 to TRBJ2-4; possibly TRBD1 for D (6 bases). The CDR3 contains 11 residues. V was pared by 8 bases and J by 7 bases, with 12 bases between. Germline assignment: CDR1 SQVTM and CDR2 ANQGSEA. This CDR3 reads CSFRGVNIQYF. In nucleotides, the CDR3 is TGCAGCTTCAGGGGAGTGAACATTCAGTACTTC. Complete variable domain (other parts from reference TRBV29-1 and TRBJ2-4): SAVISQKPSRDICQRGTSLTIQCQVDSQVTMMFWYRQQPGQSLTLIATANQGSEATYESGFVIDKFPISRPNLTFSTLTVSNMSPEDSSIYLCSFRGVNIQYFGAGTRLSVL.

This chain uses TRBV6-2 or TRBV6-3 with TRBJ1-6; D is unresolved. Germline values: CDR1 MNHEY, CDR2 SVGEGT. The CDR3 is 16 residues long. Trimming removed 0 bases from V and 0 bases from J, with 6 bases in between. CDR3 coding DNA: TGTGCCAGCAGTTACTCGGCGAGCTCCTATAATTCACCCCTCCACTTT. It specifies CASSYSASSYNSPLHF.

CDR3 DNA: TGTGCCATCCGGGACAGGGAAAACACTGAAGCTTTCTTT. Encoded protein: CAIRDRENTEAFF. The rearrangement uses TRBV28 and TRBJ1-1; the match to TRBD1 covers 9 bases. The CDR3 is 13 residues long. Germline CDR1 and CDR2: MDHEN and SYDVKM. V lost 10 bases and J lost 2; bases outside the gene matches: 5.

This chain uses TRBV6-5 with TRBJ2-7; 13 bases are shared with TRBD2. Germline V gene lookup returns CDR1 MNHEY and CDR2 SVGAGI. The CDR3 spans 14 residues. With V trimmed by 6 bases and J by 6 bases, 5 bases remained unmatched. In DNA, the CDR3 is TGTGCCAGCAGCTTCAGACTAGCGGGAGGCGAGCAGTACTTC. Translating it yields CASSFRLAGGEQYF.

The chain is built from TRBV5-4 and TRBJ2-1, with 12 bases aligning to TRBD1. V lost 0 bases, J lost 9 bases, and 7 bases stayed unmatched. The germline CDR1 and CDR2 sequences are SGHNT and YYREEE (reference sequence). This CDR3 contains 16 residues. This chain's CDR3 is CASSLGRDRGQGEQFF. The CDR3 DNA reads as TGTGCCAGCAGCTTGGGCCGGGACAGGGGGCAGGGTGAGCAGTTCTTC.

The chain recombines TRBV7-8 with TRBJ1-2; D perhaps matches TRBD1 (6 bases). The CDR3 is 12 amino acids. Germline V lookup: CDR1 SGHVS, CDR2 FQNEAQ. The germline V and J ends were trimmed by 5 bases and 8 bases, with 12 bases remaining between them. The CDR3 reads CASSQGTYGYTF. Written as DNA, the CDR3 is TGTGCCAGCAGCCAGGGGACCTACGGCTACACCTTC.

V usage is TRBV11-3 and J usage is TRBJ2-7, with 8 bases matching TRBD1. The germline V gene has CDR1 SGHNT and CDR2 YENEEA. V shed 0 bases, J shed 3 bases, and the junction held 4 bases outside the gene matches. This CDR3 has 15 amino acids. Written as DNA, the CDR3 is TGTGCCAGCAGCTTAGATGGGACAGGATACTACGAGCAGTACTTC. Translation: CASSLDGTGYYEQYF.

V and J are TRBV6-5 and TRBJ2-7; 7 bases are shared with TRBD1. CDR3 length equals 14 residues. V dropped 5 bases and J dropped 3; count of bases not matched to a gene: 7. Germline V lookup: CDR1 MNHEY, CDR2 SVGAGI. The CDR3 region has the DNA TGTGCCAGCAGTCAGACCCCAGGGGGCTACGAGCAGTACTTC. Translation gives CASSQTPGGYEQYF.

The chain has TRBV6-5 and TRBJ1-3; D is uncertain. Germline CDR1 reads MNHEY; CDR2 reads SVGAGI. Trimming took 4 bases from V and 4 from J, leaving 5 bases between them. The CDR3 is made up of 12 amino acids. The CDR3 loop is CASSSQGNTIYF. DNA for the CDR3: TGTGCCAGCAGTTCCCAGGGAAACACCATATATTTT.

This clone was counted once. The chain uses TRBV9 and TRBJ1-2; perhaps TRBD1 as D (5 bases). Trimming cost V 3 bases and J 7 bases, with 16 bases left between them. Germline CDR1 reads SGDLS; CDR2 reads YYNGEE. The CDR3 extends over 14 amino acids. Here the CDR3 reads CASSAGGGGRGYTF. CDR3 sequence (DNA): TGTGCCAGCAGCGCCGGCGGTGGGGGTCGTGGCTACACCTTC.

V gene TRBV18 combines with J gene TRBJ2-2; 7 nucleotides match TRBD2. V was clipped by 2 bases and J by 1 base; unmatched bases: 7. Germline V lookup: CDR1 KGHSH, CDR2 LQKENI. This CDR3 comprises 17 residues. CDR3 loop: CASSPGGSKGNTGELFF. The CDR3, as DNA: TGTGCCAGCTCACCAGGCGGGAGTAAAGGGAACACCGGGGAGCTGTTTTTT.

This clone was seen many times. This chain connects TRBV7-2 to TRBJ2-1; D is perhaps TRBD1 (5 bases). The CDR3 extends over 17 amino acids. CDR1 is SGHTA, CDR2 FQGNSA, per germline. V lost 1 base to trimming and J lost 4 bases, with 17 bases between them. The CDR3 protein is CASSLDRGIVPYNEQFF. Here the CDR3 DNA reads TGTGCCAGCAGCTTAGATAGGGGAATAGTCCCTTACAATGAGCAGTTCTTC.

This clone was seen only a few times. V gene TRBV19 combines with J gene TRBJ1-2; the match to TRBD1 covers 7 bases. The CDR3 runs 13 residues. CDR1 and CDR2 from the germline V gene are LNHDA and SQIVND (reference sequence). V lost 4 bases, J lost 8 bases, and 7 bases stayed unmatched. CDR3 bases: TGTGCCAGTAGTACCGACAGGGAGTCCGGCTACACCTTC. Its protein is CASSTDRESGYTF.

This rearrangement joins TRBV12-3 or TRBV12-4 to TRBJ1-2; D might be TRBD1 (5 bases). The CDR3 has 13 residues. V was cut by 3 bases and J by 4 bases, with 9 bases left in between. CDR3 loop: CASSLKGSYGYTF. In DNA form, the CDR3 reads TGTGCCAGCAGTTTGAAGGGGTCCTATGGCTACACCTTC.

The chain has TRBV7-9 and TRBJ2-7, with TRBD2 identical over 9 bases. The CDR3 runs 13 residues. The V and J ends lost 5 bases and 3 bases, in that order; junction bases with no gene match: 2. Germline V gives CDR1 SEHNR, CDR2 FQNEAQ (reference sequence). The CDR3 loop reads CASSGGRGYEQYF. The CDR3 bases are TGTGCCAGCAGCGGCGGGAGGGGCTACGAGCAGTACTTC. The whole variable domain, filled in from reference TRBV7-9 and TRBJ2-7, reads DTGVSQNPRHKITKRGQNVTFRCDPISEHNRLYWYRQTLGQGPEFLTYFQNEAQLEKSRLLSDRFSAERPKGSFSTLEIQRTEQGDSAMYLCASSGGRGYEQYFGPGTRLTVT.

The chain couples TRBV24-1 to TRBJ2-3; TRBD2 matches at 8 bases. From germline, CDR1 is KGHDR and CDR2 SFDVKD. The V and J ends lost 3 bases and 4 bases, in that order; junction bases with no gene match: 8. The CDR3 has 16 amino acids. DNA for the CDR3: TGTGCCACCAGTGATGGGGCCGGGAGGGGTGCAGATACGCAGTATTTT. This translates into CATSDGAGRGADTQYF.

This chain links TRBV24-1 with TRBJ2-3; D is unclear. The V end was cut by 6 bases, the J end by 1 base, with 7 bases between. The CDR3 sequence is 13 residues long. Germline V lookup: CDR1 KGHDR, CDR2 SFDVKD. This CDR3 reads CATSSRGTDTQYF. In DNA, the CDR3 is TGTGCCACCAGTTCCCGGGGCACAGATACGCAGTATTTT.